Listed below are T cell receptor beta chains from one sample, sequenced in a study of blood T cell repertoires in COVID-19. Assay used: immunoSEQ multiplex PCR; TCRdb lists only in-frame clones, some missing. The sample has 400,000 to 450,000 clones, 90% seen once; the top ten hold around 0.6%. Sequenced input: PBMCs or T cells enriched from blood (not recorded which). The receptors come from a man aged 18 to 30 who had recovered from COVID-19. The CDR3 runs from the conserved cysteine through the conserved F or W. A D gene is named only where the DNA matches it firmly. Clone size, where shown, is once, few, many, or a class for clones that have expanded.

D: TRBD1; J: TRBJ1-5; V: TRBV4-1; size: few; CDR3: CASSQGQGGNQPQHF; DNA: TGCGCCAGCAGCCAGGGACAGGGAGGCAATCAGCCCCAGCATTTT
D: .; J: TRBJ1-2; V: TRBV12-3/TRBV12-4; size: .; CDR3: CASVSVYGYTF; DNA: TGTGCCAGCGTATCGGTCTATGGCTACACCTTC
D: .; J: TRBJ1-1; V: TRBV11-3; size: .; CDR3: CASRSTGLETEAFF; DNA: TGTGCCAGCAGATCAACAGGGTTGGAAACTGAAGCTTTCTTT
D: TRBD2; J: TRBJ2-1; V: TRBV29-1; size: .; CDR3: CSVGMRRGGQNEQFF; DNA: TGCAGCGTTGGTATGAGGCGGGGGGGGCAGAATGAGCAGTTCTTC
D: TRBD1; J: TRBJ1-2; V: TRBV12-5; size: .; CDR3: CASAGTGGRYGYTF; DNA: TGTGCTAGCGCCGGGACAGGGGGGAGATATGGCTACACCTTC
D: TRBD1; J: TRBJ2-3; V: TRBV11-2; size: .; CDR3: CASSLGDRDTDTQYF; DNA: TGTGCCAGCAGCTTAGGGGACAGGGACACAGATACGCAGTATTTT
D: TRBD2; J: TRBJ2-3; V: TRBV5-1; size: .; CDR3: CASSLESGRADTQYF; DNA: TGCGCCAGCAGCTTGGAGAGCGGGAGGGCAGATACGCAGTATTTT
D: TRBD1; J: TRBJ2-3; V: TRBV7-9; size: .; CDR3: CASSKQGTGPTDTQYF; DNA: TGTGCCAGCAGCAAACAAGGGACAGGGCCTACAGATACGCAGTATTTT
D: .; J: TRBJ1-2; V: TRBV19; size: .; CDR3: CASSITTGLNYGYTF; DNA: TGTGCCAGTAGTATCACTACGGGACTGAACTATGGCTACACCTTC
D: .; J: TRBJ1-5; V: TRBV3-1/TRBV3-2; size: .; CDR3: CASSHQGDQPQHF; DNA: TGTGCCAGCAGCCATCAAGGGGATCAGCCCCAGCATTTT
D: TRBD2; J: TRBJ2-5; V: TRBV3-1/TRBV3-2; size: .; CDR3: CASRSSGGAGETQYF; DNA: TGTGCCAGCAGGAGTAGCGGGGGGGCGGGAGAGACCCAGTACTTC
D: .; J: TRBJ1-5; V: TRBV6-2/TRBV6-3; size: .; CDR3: CASSHRRESNQPQHF; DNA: TGTGCCAGCAGTCACCGCAGGGAAAGCAATCAGCCCCAGCATTTT
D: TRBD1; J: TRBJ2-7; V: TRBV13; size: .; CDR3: CASSLTGTGSAEQYF; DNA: TGTGCCAGCAGCTTAACCGGGACAGGGTCTGCCGAGCAGTACTTC
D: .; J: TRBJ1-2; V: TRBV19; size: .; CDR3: CASSIGTDFYGYTF; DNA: TGTGCCAGTAGTATAGGGACGGACTTCTATGGCTACACCTTC
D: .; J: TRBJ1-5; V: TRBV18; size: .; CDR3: CASSPRPTSRGNQPQHF; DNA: TGTGCCAGCTCACCACGTCCCACAAGTCGAGGGAATCAGCCCCAGCATTTT
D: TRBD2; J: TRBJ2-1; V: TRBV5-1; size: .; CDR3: CASSLVWVAAGGNNEQFF; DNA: TGCGCCAGCAGCTTGGTTTGGGTTGCAGCGGGAGGGAACAATGAGCAGTTCTTC
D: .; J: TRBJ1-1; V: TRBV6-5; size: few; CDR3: CASRTGQWGSTEAFF; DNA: TGTGCCAGCAGGACCGGACAGTGGGGGAGCACTGAAGCTTTCTTT
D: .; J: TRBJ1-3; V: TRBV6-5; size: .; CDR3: CASSYGQGETNTIYF; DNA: TGTGCCAGCAGTTACGGGCAGGGCGAGACAAACACCATATATTTT
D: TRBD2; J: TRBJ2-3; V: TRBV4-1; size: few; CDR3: CASSLAPTAGGLSDTQYF; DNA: TGCGCCAGCAGCCTCGCCCCGACAGCGGGGGGCCTCTCAGATACGCAGTATTTT
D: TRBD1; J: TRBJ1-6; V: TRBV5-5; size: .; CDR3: CASSPEGQGNSPLHF; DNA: TGTGCCAGCAGCCCGGAGGGACAGGGGAATTCACCCCTCCACTTT
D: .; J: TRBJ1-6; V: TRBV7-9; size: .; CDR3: CASRRRPENSPLHF; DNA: TGTGCCAGCAGACGGAGACCCGAAAATTCACCCCTCCACTTT
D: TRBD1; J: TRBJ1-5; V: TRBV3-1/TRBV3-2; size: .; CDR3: CASSPTGFPNQPQHF; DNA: TGTGCCAGCAGCCCGACAGGGTTCCCGAATCAGCCCCAGCATTTT